The following is a T cell receptor beta chain sequence with its context. Its antigen is unidentified. Germline CDR1 is SGDLS and CDR2 is YYNGEE. The CDR3 has 14 amino acids. Between the trimmed V and J ends, which lost 0 bases and 4 bases, there was a span of 10 bases. The data originate from a study of STAT5B mutations in CD4+ large granular lymphocyte leukemia. The wider study: Healthy donors showed HLA-associated enrichment of the CDR3 'QG' motif.

Study-level points and caveats: CD4-sorted patient repertoires seemed more clonal than healthy CD4+ repertoires.

The assay was run at survey level. Per the original data handling: Lowest detectable productive clonotype frequency was 2.59 x 10-5. Here immunoSEQ multiplex PCR was the method, and the copy in TCRdb shows in-frame clones only, minus some. V, J and clone size derive from that table, while D and trimming were established from the DNA sequence. The sample records around 35,000 clones, 70% to 90% being singletons. The specimen was CD4+ T cells from blood buffy coats. The chain uses TRBV9 and TRBJ1-1; D remains ambiguous. This TCR was sampled from a human donor in good health. The CDR3 region is CASSVEPTGTEAFF. The CDR3 DNA is TGTGCCAGCAGCGTAGAACCCACGGGCACTGAAGCTTTCTTT.